These 8 T cell receptor beta chains were sequenced from one sample in a study of cytomegalovirus exposure and HLA in healthy donors. With 60 Vbeta and 13 Jbeta primers, the PCR was carried out. Here immunoSEQ multiplex PCR was the method, and the copy in TCRdb shows in-frame clones only, minus some. The table lists some 190,000 clones, about nine tenths of them singletons, with approximately 1.1% in the top ten. The sample comprised PBMCs. The origin of the receptors is a boy younger than 10 in good health and CMV-seronegative.

J is TRBJ2-3 and V is TRBV12-5; TRBD2 aligns across 7 bases. This CDR3 contains 14 residues. J lost 2 bases, V lost 6 bases, and 5 bases had no gene match. Germline CDR1 reads LGHNT; CDR2 reads FRNRAP. The CDR3 sequence: CASGAGLITDTQYF. Written as DNA, the CDR3 is TGTGCTAGTGGAGCGGGACTAATCACAGATACGCAGTATTTT.

This clone was observed a few times. The chain employs TRBV10-3 and TRBJ1-5; D gene ambiguous. V was clipped by 3 bases and J by 5 bases, with 8 bases between them. Looked up from germline, CDR1 is ENHRY and CDR2 is SYGVKD. The CDR3 loop spans 13 amino acids. The CDR3 nucleotides are TGTGCCATCAGTGACCCCCCCGATCAGCCCCAGCATTTT. Translated: CAISDPPDQPQHF.

The chain has TRBV2 and TRBJ2-7; 10 bases map to TRBD1. Germline V gene sequence: CDR1 SNHLY, CDR2 FYNNEI. There are 14 residues in the CDR3. The J segment lost 8 bases and the V segment lost 5 bases, leaving 9 bases of the junction unmatched. CDR3 in DNA: TGTGCCAGCAGTTCGGGGACAGGGGACATCAAGCAGTACTTC. Protein: CASSSGTGDIKQYF.

This chain uses TRBV7-9 with TRBJ1-6; 10 nucleotides match TRBD1. Germline CDR1 SEHNR, CDR2 FQNEAQ (reference sequence). The CDR3 length is 16 residues. J was trimmed by 10 bases and V by 5 bases; bases with no gene match: 11. The CDR3 here is CASSLLKGTGASPLHF. For the CDR3, the DNA is TGTGCCAGCAGCCTCCTAAAAGGGACAGGGGCCTCACCCCTCCACTTT. The full variable domain, completed using reference TRBV7-9 and TRBJ1-6, is DTGVSQNPRHKITKRGQNVTFRCDPISEHNRLYWYRQTLGQGPEFLTYFQNEAQLEKSRLLSDRFSAERPKGSFSTLEIQRTEQGDSAMYLCASSLLKGTGASPLHFGNGTRLTVT.

This clone was found once. The chain is built from TRBV7-8 and TRBJ1-2, with D perhaps matching TRBD1 (6 bases). Trimming left V 0 bases short and J 3 bases short, with 14 bases between. This CDR3 spans 16 amino acids. CDR1 SGHVS and CDR2 FQNEAQ come from the germline V gene. The CDR3 DNA sequence: TGTGCCAGCAGCTTAGCAGGGGGGGGGTCGCACTATGGCTACACCTTC. Residues: CASSLAGGGSHYGYTF.

The genes are TRBV4-1 and TRBJ2-5; D is uncertain. The CDR3 consists of 12 residues. The V and J ends lost 5 bases and 3 bases respectively, with 7 bases between them. From germline, CDR1 is MGHRA and CDR2 YSYEKL. The CDR3 protein is CASSAREETQYF. The CDR3 nucleotides read TGCGCCAGCAGCGCCCGGGAAGAGACCCAGTACTTC.

CDR3 bases: TGTGCCTGGACCAAACACCGGACTAGCGGGAGTGGTTACGAGCAGTACTTC. Translated: CAWTKHRTSGSGYEQYF. The genes are TRBV30 and TRBJ2-7; 13 bases are a match to TRBD2. This CDR3 has 17 residues. The V gene end was trimmed by 4 bases and the J gene end by 4 bases; junction bases not matched to a gene: 13. Germline assignment: CDR1 GTSNPN and CDR2 SVGIG (reference sequence).

V is TRBV30 and J is TRBJ2-2; weak D call: TRBD1 (6 bases). CDR3 length: 16 residues. The germline CDR1 and CDR2 sequences are GTSNPN and SVGIG (reference sequence). The V and J ends lost 8 bases and 0 bases respectively, with 19 bases between them. The CDR3 DNA follows: TGTGCCCGCAGGGGCGACGTAAGATCGAACACCGGGGAGCTGTTTTTT. Its protein product is CARRGDVRSNTGELFF.